This T cell receptor beta chain was observed in a study of blood T cell repertoires in COVID-19. Study in general: Sites in the United States, Italy and Spain provided acute and convalescent COVID-19 samples. PBMCs, B-cell-depleted T cells, or T cells were the source of the cDNA or gDNA that made up the material.

Trimming took 4 bases from V and 3 from J, leaving 8 bases between them. Germline V gives CDR1 SGHDN, CDR2 FVKESK. The CDR3 is 13 amino acids. As originally analysed: From reference gene primer amplification, estimates of nucleated cell counts were derived. Method: immunoSEQ multiplex PCR; TCRdb's copy keeps in-frame clones and lacks some. For V, J and clone size, that table is used; D and trimming come from the DNA. The sample carries around 95,000 clones, about nine tenths recorded once. The source of this sequence is a man in his fifties with active COVID-19. Source material: peripheral blood. This rearrangement joins TRBV14 to TRBJ2-3, with TRBD1 as a possible D gene (5 bases). The CDR3 reads CASSRRVTDTQYF. CDR3 in DNA: TGTGCCAGCAGCCGCAGGGTAACAGATACGCAGTATTTT.